The 26 T cell receptor beta chains listed next were all sequenced from one sample in a study of T cell repertoires in cytomegalovirus infection. TCRdb itself ran the reads through MiXCR, one entry per CDR3 protein. The data show a few hundred thousand distinct CDR3 sequences, 26% seen once. The sequencing input was PBMCs. The receptors stem from a human donor in good health (CMV status not recorded). Some clones in this sample may be carry-over from other donors' samples.

The chain recombines TRBV6-5 with TRBJ2-3, with 11 bases lining up with TRBD1. With V trimmed by 0 bases and J by 5 bases, 4 bases remained unmatched. Germline CDR1 is MNHEY and CDR2 is SVGAGI. The CDR3 is made up of 16 amino acids. This CDR3 is CASSYSGQGARDTQYF. Here the CDR3 DNA reads TGTGCCAGCAGTTACTCAGGACAGGGGGCAAGAGATACGCAGTATTTT.

This clonotype was observed a single time. A read error is likely, as this CDR3 ends without the conserved phenylalanine or tryptophan. The J gene is TRBJ2-1, the V gene TRBV10-1; 15 bases agree with TRBD2. V lost 0 bases to trimming and J lost 9 bases; unmatched junction nucleotides: 3. Per germline, CDR1 WNHNN and CDR2 SYGVQD (reference sequence). The CDR3 runs 16 residues. The CDR3 DNA follows: TGCGCCAGCAGTGAGTCCTGGACTAGCGGGAGGGCTGAGCAGTTCTCC. It encodes CASSESWTSGRAEQFS.

This clonotype was recorded at least ten times. The rearrangement links TRBV7-2 to TRBJ2-3, with 11 nucleotides matching TRBD2. The CDR3 spans 17 residues. Germline V gene sequence: CDR1 SGHTA, CDR2 FQGNSA. V was clipped by 6 bases and J by 1 base; unmatched bases: 9. This CDR3 is CASRIKPGLAGTDTQYF. The CDR3 DNA sequence: TGTGCCAGCAGAATTAAACCGGGACTAGCGGGCACAGATACGCAGTATTTT.

This clonotype was counted only a few times. CDR3 sequence (DNA): TGTGCCAGCAGCCCGGGCGGGGTAAGCAATCAGCCCCAGCATTTT. This gives the protein CASSPGGVSNQPQHF. V and J are TRBV5-6 and TRBJ1-5, with D unresolved. This CDR3 spans 15 amino acids. Per germline, CDR1 SGHDT and CDR2 YYEEEE. V was cut by 4 bases and J by 1 base, with 12 bases left in between.

As concerns this clonotype: Since the CDR3 does not end with the conserved phenylalanine or tryptophan, this likely comes from a read error. V gene TRBV12-3 or TRBV12-4 combines with J gene TRBJ2-7, with 14 bases fitting TRBD2. V was clipped by 6 bases and J by 5 bases; unmatched bases: 9. This CDR3 is 16 amino acids long. CDR3 bases: TGTGCCAGCAGCCCTGGGACTAGCGGGAGTTCCCACGAGCAGTACTCC. Translated, it gives CASSPGTSGSSHEQYS.

This chain uses TRBV6-5 with TRBJ1-1; D gene unclear. Germline assignment: CDR1 MNHEY and CDR2 SVGAGI. Between the trimmed V and J ends, which lost 2 bases and 2 bases, there was a span of 12 bases. The CDR3 has 15 residues. CDR3 in DNA: TGTGCCAGCAGTTACAACCCCTCTCTTAACACTGAAGCTTTCTTT. This translates into CASSYNPSLNTEAFF.

By sample share, this clonotype is large. This CDR3 reads CASSLDSHEQFF. In DNA, the CDR3 is TGTGCCAGCAGCTTGGACTCCCATGAGCAGTTCTTC. This chain joins TRBV7-8 and TRBJ2-1; tentative D call: TRBD2 (5 bases). The V end was cut by 3 bases, the J end by 8 bases, with 8 bases between. The CDR3 extends over 12 amino acids. CDR1 SGHVS and CDR2 FQNEAQ come from the germline V gene.

This clonotype occurred a few times. The V and J genes are TRBV6-5 and TRBJ1-1, with D perhaps TRBD1 (5 bases). This CDR3 region has 13 residues. The germline V and J ends were trimmed by 9 bases and 9 bases, with 20 bases remaining between them. CDR1 and CDR2 from the germline V gene are MNHEY and SVGAGI. CDR3 loop: CASSPLGGGKAFF. The DNA of the CDR3 is TGTGCCAGTTCTCCATTGGGGGGGGGGAAAGCTTTCTTT.

For this clonotype: A much larger clone lies a single base off, so this may be a read error. The chain couples TRBV7-6 to TRBJ1-1; D is possibly TRBD1 (6 bases). Trimming shortened V by 2 bases and J by 1 base, and 17 bases separated the two germline ends. The CDR3 is made up of 17 amino acids. Germline V gene data show CDR1 as SGHVS and CDR2 as FNYEAQ. The CDR3 bases are TGTGCCAGCAGCTTATGGGGAGCCGTGACAGGGAACACTGAAGCTTTCTTT. It yields the protein CASSLWGAVTGNTEAFF.

The chain is built from TRBV12-5 and TRBJ1-5, with D tentatively TRBD1 (5 bases). In germline, CDR1 is LGHNT, CDR2 FRNRAP. V was trimmed by 5 bases and J by 7 bases, leaving 12 bases between them. The CDR3 contains 13 residues. In nucleotides, the CDR3 is TGTGCTAGTGGTCCAGACAGCCGCCAGCCCCAGCATTTT. This translates into CASGPDSRQPQHF.

There are a few counts of this clonotype. The rearrangement joins TRBV5-1 to TRBJ1-5; 7 positions agree with TRBD1. CDR3 length equals 13 residues. The germline V gene has CDR1 SGHRS and CDR2 YFSETQ. The V segment lost 5 bases and the J segment 5 bases; nucleotides outside the gene matches: 4. CDR3 nucleotides: TGCGCCAGCAGGCAGGGGGGGGATCAGCCCCAGCATTTT. Its translation: CASRQGGDQPQHF.

The genes are TRBV24-1 and TRBJ2-6; no reliable D call. Germline assignment: CDR1 KGHDR and CDR2 SFDVKD. The length of the CDR3 is 16 residues. V dropped 5 bases and J dropped 0 bases, with 10 bases sitting between them. CDR3 in DNA: TGTGCCACCAGTGTGGGCCGTGGCTCTGGGGCCAACGTCCTGACTTTC. Translation gives CATSVGRGSGANVLTF.

This clonotype came up once. This may be a read error, as it is one base from a much larger clone. This chain links TRBV7-9 with TRBJ1-1; the D is unclear. The CDR3 is made up of 13 amino acids. CDR1 and CDR2 (germline): SEHNR, FQNEAQ (reference sequence). The CDR3 bases are TGTGCCAACAGCTTAGCTATCGGGTCTGAAGCTTTCTTT. It yields the protein CANSLAIGSEAFF.

There are a few counts of this clonotype. The chain employs TRBV5-6 and TRBJ2-7, with 8 positions matching TRBD2. The CDR3 is made up of 15 amino acids. Per germline, CDR1 SGHDT and CDR2 YYEEEE. The trim removed 0 bases at V and 2 bases at J, leaving 4 bases unmatched. CDR3 DNA sequence: TGTGCCAGCAGCTTGGCCGGGGGGGCCGCCTACGAGCAGTACTTC. Its protein product is CASSLAGGAAYEQYF. Full variable domain (rest looked up from reference TRBV5-6 and TRBJ2-7): DAGVTQSPTHLIKTRGQQVTLRCSPKSGHDTVSWYQQALGQGPQFIFQYYEEEERQRGNFPDRFSGHQFPNYSSELNVNALLLGDSALYLCASSLAGGAAYEQYFGPGTRLTVT.

V usage is TRBV11-3 and J usage is TRBJ2-1; D is unclear. V was cut by 5 bases and J by 5 bases, with 10 bases left in between. Germline V gene sequence: CDR1 SGHNT, CDR2 YENEEA. The CDR3 is 13 amino acids. The CDR3 nucleotides read TGTGCCAGCAGCCCATCCTACCACAATGAGCAGTTCTTC. This encodes CASSPSYHNEQFF.

This chain joins TRBV12-3 or TRBV12-4 and TRBJ2-7; 8 bases align to TRBD1. The V gene end was trimmed by 1 base and the J gene end by 1 base; junction bases not matched to a gene: 9. The CDR3 is 17 amino acids. In DNA, the CDR3 is TGTGCCAGCAGTTTAGAGTCGTGGGACAGGCCATCCTACGAGCAGTACTTC. Its translation: CASSLESWDRPSYEQYF.

The rearrangement uses TRBV11-2 and TRBJ2-2, with 7 bases fitting TRBD2. Germline V gene data show CDR1 as SGHAT and CDR2 as FQNNGV. This CDR3 contains 16 residues. Germline trimming cut 1 base from V and 5 bases from J; bases unmatched to any gene: 7. The CDR3 spells CASSLGLREKTGELFF. The CDR3 bases are TGTGCCAGCAGCTTAGGTTTGCGGGAGAAAACCGGGGAGCTGTTTTTT.

This clonotype has more than one count but fewer than ten. The chain recombines TRBV6-1 with TRBJ2-3; 9 positions agree with TRBD1. The CDR3 extends over 15 amino acids. Trimming at V came to 8 bases and at J to 3 bases, leaving 9 bases not matched to a gene. Per germline, CDR1 MNHNS and CDR2 SASEGT. The CDR3 region is CASAPTDRGTDTQYF. CDR3 in DNA: TGTGCCAGCGCCCCTACGGACAGGGGAACAGATACGCAGTATTTT.

This clonotype was found a few times. The chain recombines TRBV5-4 with TRBJ2-1, with 8 bases fitting TRBD2. Per germline, CDR1 SGHNT and CDR2 YYREEE (reference sequence). V lost 4 bases and J lost 0; bases outside the gene matches: 15. CDR3 length: 19 amino acids. The CDR3 DNA is TGTGCCAGCAGCCCAAGTCGGGTTAGCGGGGAGGGCTCCTACAATGAGCAGTTCTTC. It specifies CASSPSRVSGEGSYNEQFF.

This clonotype was seen many times. The chain has TRBV7-2 and TRBJ2-3, with D possibly TRBD2 on 7 matching bases. Germline CDR1 SGHTA, CDR2 FQGNSA. Trimming took 7 bases from V and 4 from J, leaving 18 bases between them. The CDR3 spans 15 residues. The CDR3 nucleotides are TGTGCCAGCAAACGACCGGGCGGGGGCGCAGATACGCAGTATTTT. Translating it yields CASKRPGGGADTQYF.

Ten or more counts support this clonotype. The CDR3 region is CASSPPGARGNTEAFF. The CDR3 DNA follows: TGTGCCAGCTCACCACCGGGGGCCAGGGGGAACACTGAAGCTTTCTTT. The chain couples TRBV18 to TRBJ1-1; tentatively, D is TRBD1 (6 bases). V lost 0 bases to trimming and J lost 1 base, with 12 bases between them. The CDR3 spans 16 residues. Germline loops: CDR1 KGHSH, CDR2 LQKENI.

This clonotype was recorded many times. The chain joins TRBV4-1 to TRBJ2-1, with TRBD2 identical over 15 bases. This CDR3 is built from 21 residues. The V gene's germline CDR1 is MGHRA and CDR2 YSYEKL. Trimming removed 0 bases from V and 0 bases from J; junction bases left unmatched: 9. The DNA for the CDR3 is TGCGCCAGCAGCCAAGATGTGGGACTAGCGGGAGGCCTCGGCTCCTACAATGAGCAGTTCTTC. It yields the protein CASSQDVGLAGGLGSYNEQFF.

V usage is TRBV7-2 and J usage is TRBJ2-3; the match to TRBD2 covers 7 bases. The germline V gene encodes CDR1 SGHTA and CDR2 FQGNSA. The CDR3 loop spans 16 amino acids. V lost 5 bases, J lost 4 bases, and 12 bases stayed unmatched. The CDR3: CASSVKGGRLSDTQYF. CDR3 in DNA: TGTGCCAGCAGCGTTAAGGGAGGGCGGTTATCAGATACGCAGTATTTT.

This clonotype has more than one count but fewer than ten. The V and J genes are TRBV6-1 and TRBJ2-1, with 8 bases identical to TRBD1. The CDR3 is 16 amino acids. Germline CDR1 is MNHNS and CDR2 is SASEGT. The V gene end was trimmed by 8 bases and the J gene end by 3 bases; junction bases not matched to a gene: 12. The DNA for the CDR3 is TGTGCCAGCGGAGGATTAGCAGGGGGCTACTACAATGAGCAGTTCTTC. The encoded protein is CASGGLAGGYYNEQFF.

This clonotype was seen more than once but under ten times. The CDR3 bases are TGTGCCTGGGGGGACGTAAACTCCTACAATGAGCAGTTCTTC. It codes for CAWGDVNSYNEQFF. The gene calls are TRBV30 and TRBJ2-1; either TRBD1 or TRBD2 may supply D (5 bases each). Per the germline V gene, CDR1 is GTSNPN and CDR2 is SVGIG (reference sequence). Trimming cost V 5 bases and J 0 bases, with 11 bases left between them. The CDR3 is 14 residues long.

This clonotype was seen a handful of times. The V gene is TRBV7-2, the J gene TRBJ2-7; D gene ambiguous. The CDR3 runs 17 residues. In germline, CDR1 is SGHTA, CDR2 FQGNSA. V lost 1 base to trimming and J lost 0 bases, with 16 bases between them. The CDR3 DNA reads TGTGCCAGCAGCTTAGGAACGGGCAGGCGCTTCTCCTACGAGCAGTACTTC. Translation: CASSLGTGRRFSYEQYF.